These 22 T cell receptor beta chains were sequenced from one sample in a study of blood T cell repertoires in COVID-19. This table comes from immunoSEQ multiplex PCR, and its TCRdb copy is limited to in-frame clones, with some not included. The table records 110,000 to 150,000 clones, over 65% of them present only once. Sequencing used PBMCs or T cells enriched from blood (not recorded which). These receptors were taken from a woman aged 50 to 65 who had recovered from COVID-19.

The genes are TRBV20-1 and TRBJ1-1; 8 nucleotides agree with TRBD1. The CDR3 has 11 residues. Trimming cost V 2 bases and J 12 bases; bases outside gene matches: 5. The germline V gene has CDR1 DFQATT and CDR2 SNEGSKA (reference sequence). The CDR3 loop is CSARSGQGPFF. The CDR3 DNA is TGCAGTGCTAGATCCGGACAGGGCCCTTTCTTT.

The rearrangement joins TRBV19 to TRBJ1-6, with D possibly being TRBD1 (6 bases). Between the trimmed V and J ends, which lost 1 base and 7 bases, there was a span of 11 bases. This CDR3 is 15 amino acids long. Germline assignment: CDR1 LNHDA and CDR2 SQIVND (reference sequence). CDR3 in amino acids: CASSIGQVQNSPLHF. The CDR3 nucleotides are TGTGCCAGTAGTATAGGACAGGTTCAGAATTCACCCCTCCACTTT.

This clone was found a few times. The rearrangement joins TRBV19 to TRBJ1-2; D remains unclear. The ends were cut back, 5 bases at V and 4 bases at J, with 11 bases in the middle. The germline gives CDR1 LNHDA, CDR2 SQIVND (reference sequence). The CDR3 consists of 13 residues. The CDR3 loop reads CASSFGRSYGYTF. The CDR3 DNA sequence: TGTGCCAGTAGTTTCGGTAGATCCTATGGCTACACCTTC.

The sample holds a few counts of this clone. The chain has TRBV2 and TRBJ1-6, with 10 positions matching TRBD1. The CDR3 length is 15 residues. V trimming: 6 bases; J trimming: 6 bases; junction bases outside the gene matches: 5. Germline V gene lookup returns CDR1 SNHLY and CDR2 FYNNEI. CDR3 amino acids: CASRGQGLSNSPLHF. The CDR3 DNA reads as TGTGCCAGCAGGGGACAGGGGCTAAGTAATTCACCCCTCCACTTT.

The J gene is TRBJ1-2, the V gene TRBV7-8; tentatively, D is TRBD1 (6 bases). Trimming pared 5 bases from V and 2 bases from J, leaving 9 bases between. The CDR3 covers 13 residues. The germline V gene has CDR1 SGHVS and CDR2 FQNEAQ. As DNA, the CDR3 is TGTGCCAGCAGCCCCGGACAGAACTATGGCTACACCTTC. Translated, it gives CASSPGQNYGYTF. The full variable domain, with the rest looked up from reference TRBV7-8 and TRBJ1-2, is GAGVSQSPRYKVAKRGQDVALRCDPISGHVSLFWYQQALGQGPEFLTYFQNEAQLDKSGLPSDRFFAERPEGSVSTLKIQRTQQEDSAVYLCASSPGQNYGYTFGSGTRLTVV.

The chain carries TRBV7-9 and TRBJ1-4; no clear D. CDR3 length equals 16 residues. Between the trimmed V and J ends, which lost 0 bases and 5 bases, there was a span of 13 bases. Germline V CDR1 and CDR2: SEHNR, FQNEAQ (reference sequence). The CDR3 nucleotides read TGTGCCAGCAGCTTAGCGGGTCCAGGCCTAAATGAAAAACTGTTTTTT. Translated: CASSLAGPGLNEKLFF.

This chain joins TRBV21-1 and TRBJ2-7; no DNA check was done on the table's D call, TRBD1. TRBV21-1 represents a pseudogene. The CDR3 runs 14 residues. The CDR3 sequence is CASSNQGSSYEQYV. In nucleotides, the CDR3 is TGTGCCAGCAGCAACCAGGGGAGCTCCTACGAGCAGTACGTC.

The chain joins TRBV18 to TRBJ1-2; no reliable D call. The CDR3 extends over 14 amino acids. Trimming took off 3 bases at V and 4 bases at J, with 12 bases between the two ends. Germline CDR1 reads KGHSH; CDR2 reads LQKENI. The CDR3 DNA reads TGTGCCAGCTCACCGGGGAGAGAGAGCTATGGCTACACCTTC. Translation: CASSPGRESYGYTF.

The CDR3 is CASSLGAGGLYEQYF. As DNA, the CDR3 is TGTGCCAGCAGCTTGGGAGCAGGGGGACTCTACGAGCAGTACTTC. The chain has TRBV5-5 and TRBJ2-7; D might be TRBD1 (7 bases). The CDR3 covers 15 residues. V gave up 0 bases and J gave up 3 bases, with 13 bases separating them. Germline lookup yields CDR1 SGHKS and CDR2 YYEKEE (reference sequence).

V usage is TRBV2 and J usage is TRBJ1-1; 10 positions agree with TRBD1. V shed 11 bases, J shed 6 bases, and the junction held 6 bases outside the gene matches. In germline, CDR1 is SNHLY, CDR2 FYNNEI. The CDR3 loop spans 12 amino acids. The CDR3 DNA follows: TGTGCCGGCCGGGACAGGGGCGCTGAAGCTTTCTTT. Residues: CAGRDRGAEAFF.

This chain connects TRBV2 to TRBJ1-3, with D unresolved. The CDR3 covers 13 residues. Trimming pared 5 bases from V and 4 bases from J, leaving 9 bases between. Germline V CDR1 and CDR2: SNHLY, FYNNEI. CDR3 amino acids: CASSRVEGNTIYF. The CDR3 region has the DNA TGTGCCAGCAGTCGAGTGGAGGGAAACACCATATATTTT.

The V gene is TRBV10-2, the J gene TRBJ1-5; D remains ambiguous. The length of the CDR3 is 14 residues. Trimming left V 4 bases short and J 1 base short, with 8 bases between. The germline CDR1 and CDR2 sequences are WSHSY and SAAADI. In nucleotides, the CDR3 is TGCGCCAGCAGTGTTGAGGTGAGCAATCAGCCCCAGCATTTT. Amino acids: CASSVEVSNQPQHF.

The chain combines TRBV6-4 with TRBJ2-4; D perhaps matches TRBD1 (5 bases). Looked up from germline, CDR1 is MRHNA and CDR2 is SNTAGT. The V end lost 2 bases, the J end lost 7 bases, and 9 bases lay between the germline ends. The CDR3 extends over 13 amino acids. DNA of the CDR3: TGTGCCAGCAGTGACGAGGCAGGGAACATTCAGTACTTC. Residues: CASSDEAGNIQYF.

V gene TRBV12-5 combines with J gene TRBJ1-6; a possible D gene is TRBD1 (5 bases). Trimming removed 5 bases at V and 7 bases at J, with 6 bases between. The CDR3 runs to 12 residues. Germline CDR1 reads LGHNT; CDR2 reads FRNRAP. The CDR3 sequence: CASGTGNSPLHF. CDR3 coding DNA: TGTGCTAGTGGTACAGGAAATTCACCCCTCCACTTT.

The J gene is TRBJ1-2, the V gene TRBV10-3; D not resolved. CDR3 length equals 15 residues. The germline gives CDR1 ENHRY, CDR2 SYGVKD. Deletions cut 3 bases from V and 4 bases from J, with 15 bases between. In DNA, the CDR3 is TGTGCCATCAGTGAAGGCGGCGGCATGACCTATGGCTACACCTTC. Protein sequence: CAISEGGGMTYGYTF.

V gene TRBV9 combines with J gene TRBJ2-6; D is ambiguous. The germline gives CDR1 SGDLS, CDR2 YYNGEE. CDR3 length: 14 amino acids. V shed 0 bases and J shed 5 bases, with 6 bases lying between them. Here the CDR3 DNA reads TGTGCCAGCAGCGTAGAAGCTCGGGCCAACGTCCTGACTTTC. Residues: CASSVEARANVLTF.

This clone was counted ten times or more. The sample has other DNA sequences that encode this CDR3 too. J is TRBJ2-7 and V is TRBV12-3 or TRBV12-4; TRBD1 is a possible D gene (6 bases). The CDR3 consists of 13 residues. Trimming stripped 7 bases from V and 2 bases from J, with 12 bases between. CDR3 protein: CASKDRTTYEQYF. In DNA, the CDR3 is TGTGCCAGCAAAGACAGGACAACCTACGAGCAGTACTTC.

There are a few counts of this clone. This chain connects TRBV2 to TRBJ2-3; 7 nucleotides agree with TRBD1. The CDR3 is 15 amino acids. The germline V gene has CDR1 SNHLY and CDR2 FYNNEI. V was clipped by 7 bases and J by 5 bases; unmatched bases: 12. The CDR3 protein is CASMSRGQGKDTQYF. CDR3 in DNA: TGTGCCAGCATGTCAAGGGGGCAGGGGAAAGATACGCAGTATTTT.

The chain has TRBV19 and TRBJ1-5; 10 bases align to TRBD1. CDR1 is LNHDA and CDR2 is SQIVND in the germline V gene (reference sequence). The CDR3 runs to 16 residues. V lost 5 bases, J lost 0 bases, and 4 bases stayed unmatched. The CDR3 loop is CASSSGTGVSNQPQHF. As DNA, the CDR3 is TGTGCCAGTAGTTCCGGGACAGGGGTTAGCAATCAGCCCCAGCATTTT.

The CDR3 loop reads CSTSGAGANVLTF. DNA of the CDR3: TGCAGCACCTCCGGGGCTGGGGCCAACGTCCTGACTTTC. V usage is TRBV29-1 and J usage is TRBJ2-6; possibly TRBD2 for D (5 bases). Germline V CDR1 and CDR2: SQVTM, ANQGSEA. V lost 8 bases and J 2 bases, leaving 10 bases between the germline ends. CDR3 length: 13 residues.

This clone was counted once. The rearrangement uses TRBV7-9 and TRBJ1-1, with TRBD1 as a possible D gene (5 bases). This CDR3 contains 13 residues. The germline CDR1 and CDR2 sequences are SEHNR and FQNEAQ (reference sequence). The V gene lost 5 bases and the J gene lost 1 base, with 8 bases spanning the gap. Here the CDR3 DNA reads TGTGCCAGCAGCGCACAGGAGAACACTGAAGCTTTCTTT. It yields the protein CASSAQENTEAFF.

V gene TRBV10-3 combines with J gene TRBJ1-1; TRBD1 is a possible D gene (5 bases). CDR1 and CDR2 from the germline V gene are ENHRY and SYGVKD. The CDR3 spans 11 residues. Trimming stripped 4 bases from V and 7 bases from J, with 7 bases between. The CDR3 region has the DNA TGTGCCATCAGTGGTGGACATGAAGCTTTCTTT. Its protein is CAISGGHEAFF.